Below, 16 T cell receptor beta chains from the same sample are listed, as sequenced in a study of cytomegalovirus exposure and HLA in healthy donors. PCR used 60 Vbeta primers and 13 Jbeta primers. Measured with immunoSEQ multiplex PCR; TCRdb has only the in-frame clones, and not every one. Here the sample spans 250,000 to 350,000 clones, more than 80% being singletons. The source material was PBMCs. These receptors all stem from a man aged 35 to 55 in good health and CMV-seropositive.

This clone was seen only once. The chain uses TRBV5-1 and TRBJ1-1; no clear D. Trimming removed 1 base from V and 1 base from J, with 5 bases in between. Germline V CDR1 and CDR2: SGHRS, YFSETQ. The CDR3 covers 13 residues. CDR3 sequence (DNA): TGCGCCAGCAGCTTGATCTCGAACACTGAAGCTTTCTTT. It translates to CASSLISNTEAFF.

V usage is TRBV5-1 and J usage is TRBJ2-7; 7 bases fit TRBD2. CDR1 is SGHRS and CDR2 is YFSETQ in the germline V gene. CDR3 length: 15 residues. After removal of 4 bases from V and 3 bases from J, the junction contained 10 bases not matched to a gene. CDR3 DNA: TGCGCCAGCAGCACCGAGCGGGAAGGGTTCTACGAGCAGTACTTC. It codes for CASSTEREGFYEQYF.

The gene calls are TRBV28 and TRBJ1-1; D possibly corresponds to TRBD1 (5 bases). Germline assignment: CDR1 MDHEN and CDR2 SYDVKM. The V end lost 1 base, the J end lost 1 base, and 7 bases lay between the germline ends. The CDR3 has 14 residues. Here the CDR3 DNA reads TGTGCCAGCAGTTTATATGACAGGAACACTGAAGCTTTCTTT. This sequence encodes CASSLYDRNTEAFF.

The chain recombines TRBV25-1 with TRBJ2-1; 7 bases align to TRBD1. The CDR3 length is 13 residues. The germline V gene has CDR1 MGHDK and CDR2 SYGVNS. The ends lost 8 bases at V and 9 bases at J; junction bases unmatched: 10. The CDR3 coding sequence is TGTGCCAGCCTAATGGACAGGACGGGTGAGCAGTTCTTC. Translating it yields CASLMDRTGEQFF.

Points on this clone: Germline is not matched at one junction end, which may reflect a read error. The chain combines TRBV2 with TRBJ2-7, with a weak D call TRBD2 (6 bases). This CDR3 has 13 residues. Germline CDR1 and CDR2: SNHLY and FYNNEI. For the CDR3, the DNA is TGCGGGCCTAGTCTAGCGACCTCCTACGAGCAGTACTTC. Translated: CGPSLATSYEQYF.

As regards this clone: The germline gene is not matched at one end of the junction; a read error may be the cause. This sequence joins TRBV7-9 and TRBJ1-1; unclear D gene. This CDR3 contains 12 residues. The germline V gene has CDR1 SEHNR and CDR2 FQNEAQ (reference sequence). The CDR3 region is CSSSPAGVVAFF. DNA for the CDR3: TGTTCCAGCAGCCCGGCGGGAGTCGTAGCTTTCTTT.

This chain uses TRBV28 with TRBJ1-1; 9 bases fit TRBD1. V trimming: 6 bases; J trimming: 7 bases; junction bases outside the gene matches: 12. Germline-derived CDR1 and CDR2 are MDHEN and SYDVKM. This CDR3 contains 15 residues. CDR3 loop: CASSLPGTGYSEAFF. DNA of the CDR3: TGTGCCAGCAGCCTTCCCGGGACAGGGTACAGTGAAGCTTTCTTT.

The chain links TRBV5-5 to TRBJ2-7, with D maybe TRBD1 (5 bases). V lost 0 bases and J 6 bases, leaving 10 bases between the germline ends. Per germline, CDR1 SGHKS and CDR2 YYEKEE (reference sequence). This CDR3 is 13 amino acids long. CDR3 in amino acids: CASSLVPGSEQYF. The DNA for the CDR3 is TGTGCCAGCAGCTTGGTGCCAGGGTCCGAGCAGTACTTC. Looking up the rest from reference TRBV5-5 and TRBJ2-7 gives the full variable domain: DAGVTQSPTHLIKTRGQQVTLRCSPISGHKSVSWYQQVLGQGPQFIFQYYEKEERGRGNFPDRFSARQFPNYSSELNVNALLLGDSALYLCASSLVPGSEQYFGPGTRLTVT.

This sequence joins TRBV4-1 and TRBJ2-3, with 9 positions matching TRBD1. This CDR3 contains 16 residues. Trimming took 2 bases from V and 5 from J; bases not matched to a gene: 8. The V gene's germline CDR1 is MGHRA and CDR2 YSYEKL. CDR3 sequence (DNA): TGCGCCAGCAGCCAACAACAGGGGGCGCAGGGAGATACGCAGTATTTT. Protein product: CASSQQQGAQGDTQYF.

This sequence joins TRBV27 and TRBJ2-3; D may be TRBD1 or TRBD2 (9 bases each). CDR1 and CDR2 from the germline V gene are MNHEY and SMNVEV (reference sequence). Trimming removed 5 bases at V and 5 bases at J, with 29 bases between. The CDR3 spans 19 residues. The CDR3 DNA reads TGTGCCAGCAGTGGGGGACAGGGTAACCTAGCGGGGATTCAAGATACGCAGTATTTT. It codes for CASSGGQGNLAGIQDTQYF.

The rearrangement links TRBV25-1 to TRBJ2-7; weak D call: TRBD2 (6 bases). CDR1 is MGHDK and CDR2 is SYGVNS in the germline V gene. V lost 5 bases and J lost 0, with 14 bases in between. The CDR3 contains 15 residues. The CDR3 loop is CASSNPGLPSYEQYF. The CDR3 region has the DNA TGTGCCAGCAGTAACCCGGGACTGCCCTCCTACGAGCAGTACTTC.

This clone was detected only once. J is TRBJ2-3 and V is TRBV2; the D gene is possibly TRBD2 (6 bases). The length of the CDR3 is 11 residues. V was pared by 8 bases and J by 10 bases, with 13 bases between. The germline V gene encodes CDR1 SNHLY and CDR2 FYNNEI. Here the CDR3 DNA reads TGTGCCAGCCAAGGCGGGGACTCGCAGTATTTT. It is translated as CASQGGDSQYF.

This clone has just one count. The chain uses TRBV5-4 and TRBJ2-7; 8 bases line up with TRBD2. V lost 4 bases, J lost 3 bases, and 6 bases stayed unmatched. The length of the CDR3 is 14 residues. CDR1 and CDR2 (germline): SGHNT, YYREEE (reference sequence). CDR3 loop: CASSPRGLGYEQYF. The CDR3 DNA is TGTGCCAGCAGCCCGAGGGGACTAGGCTACGAGCAGTACTTC. The whole variable domain, filled in from reference TRBV5-4 and TRBJ2-7, reads ETGVTQSPTHLIKTRGQQVTLRCSSQSGHNTVSWYQQALGQGPQFIFQYYREEENGRGNFPPRFSGLQFPNYSSELNVNALELDDSALYLCASSPRGLGYEQYFGPGTRLTVT.

The V and J genes are TRBV27 and TRBJ1-4; 8 bases match TRBD1. Germline CDR1 and CDR2: MNHEY and SMNVEV (reference sequence). With V trimmed by 4 bases and J by 0 bases, 4 bases remained unmatched. This CDR3 has 16 amino acids. The CDR3 DNA follows: TGTGCCAGCAGTTGGGACAGGACTGCAACTAATGAAAAACTGTTTTTT. Its protein is CASSWDRTATNEKLFF.

V gene TRBV27 combines with J gene TRBJ2-7; 11 nucleotides line up with TRBD2. J lost 3 bases, V lost 5 bases, and 3 bases had no gene match. The CDR3 length is 14 residues. Germline lookup yields CDR1 MNHEY and CDR2 SMNVEV (reference sequence). In DNA, the CDR3 is TGTGCCAGCAGTCTGGGACTAGCGGACTACGAGCAGTACTTC. Its protein is CASSLGLADYEQYF.

J is TRBJ2-7 and V is TRBV10-3; 8 nucleotides agree with TRBD1. V was clipped by 4 bases and J by 3 bases; unmatched bases: 8. The germline V gene has CDR1 ENHRY and CDR2 SYGVKD. The CDR3 spans 15 residues. The CDR3 sequence is CAISGPGQVIYEQYF. The CDR3 DNA follows: TGTGCCATCAGTGGCCCGGGACAGGTTATCTACGAGCAGTACTTC.